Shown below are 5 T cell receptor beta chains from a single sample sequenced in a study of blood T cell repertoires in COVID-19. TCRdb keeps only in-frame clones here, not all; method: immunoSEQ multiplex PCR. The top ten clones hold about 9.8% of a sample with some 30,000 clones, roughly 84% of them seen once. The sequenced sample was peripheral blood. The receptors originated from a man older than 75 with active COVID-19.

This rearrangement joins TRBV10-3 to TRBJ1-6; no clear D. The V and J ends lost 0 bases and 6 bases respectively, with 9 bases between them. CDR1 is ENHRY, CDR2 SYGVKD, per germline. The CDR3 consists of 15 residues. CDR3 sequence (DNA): TGTGCCATCAGTGAGTCATGGGGAGGTAATTCACCCCTCCACTTT. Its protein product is CAISESWGGNSPLHF.

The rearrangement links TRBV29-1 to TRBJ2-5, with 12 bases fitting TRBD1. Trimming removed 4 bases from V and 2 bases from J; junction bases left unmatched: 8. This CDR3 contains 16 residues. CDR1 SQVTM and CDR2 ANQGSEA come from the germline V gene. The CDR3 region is CSVAGGTGGRQETQYF. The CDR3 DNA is TGCAGCGTTGCCGGGGGGACAGGGGGCCGACAAGAGACCCAGTACTTC.

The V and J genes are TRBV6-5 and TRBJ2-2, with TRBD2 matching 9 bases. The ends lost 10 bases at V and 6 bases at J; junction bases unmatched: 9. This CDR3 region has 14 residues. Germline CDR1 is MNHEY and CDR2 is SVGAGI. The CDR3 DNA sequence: TGTGCCACCTCCGGCGGGGGGGTCCCCGGGGAGCTGTTTTTT. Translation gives CATSGGGVPGELFF.

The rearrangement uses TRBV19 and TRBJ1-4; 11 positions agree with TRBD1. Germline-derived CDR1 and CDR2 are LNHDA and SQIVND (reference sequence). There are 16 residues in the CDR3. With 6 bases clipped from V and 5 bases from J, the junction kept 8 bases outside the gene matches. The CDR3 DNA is TGTGCCAGTAGCACCCGAGGGACAGGGGGAAATGAAAAACTGTTTTTT. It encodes CASSTRGTGGNEKLFF.

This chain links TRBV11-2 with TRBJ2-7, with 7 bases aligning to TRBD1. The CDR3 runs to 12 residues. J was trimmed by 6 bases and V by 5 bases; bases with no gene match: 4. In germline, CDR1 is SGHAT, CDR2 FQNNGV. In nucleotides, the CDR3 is TGTGCCAGCAGCGCCGGACAGGCCGAGCAGTACTTC. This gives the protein CASSAGQAEQYF.